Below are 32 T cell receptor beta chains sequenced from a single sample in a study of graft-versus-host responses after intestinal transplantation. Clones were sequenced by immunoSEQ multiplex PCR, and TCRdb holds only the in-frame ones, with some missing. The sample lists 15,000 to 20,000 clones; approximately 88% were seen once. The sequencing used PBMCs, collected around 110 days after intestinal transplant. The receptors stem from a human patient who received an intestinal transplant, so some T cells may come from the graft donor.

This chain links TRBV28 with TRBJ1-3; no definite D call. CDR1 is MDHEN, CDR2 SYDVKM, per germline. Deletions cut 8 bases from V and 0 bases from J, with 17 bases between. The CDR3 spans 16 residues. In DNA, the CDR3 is TGTGCCAGCGCCCCTCCGGGTAGTGCCTCTGGAAACACCATATATTTT. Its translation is CASAPPGSASGNTIYF.

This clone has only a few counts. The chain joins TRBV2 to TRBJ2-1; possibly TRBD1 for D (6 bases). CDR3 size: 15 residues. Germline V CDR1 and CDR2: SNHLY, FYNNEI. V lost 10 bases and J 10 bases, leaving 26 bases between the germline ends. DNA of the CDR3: TGTGCCACCCTTTCGAGGGACAAGATTCTATCGGAGCAGTTCTTC. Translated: CATLSRDKILSEQFF.

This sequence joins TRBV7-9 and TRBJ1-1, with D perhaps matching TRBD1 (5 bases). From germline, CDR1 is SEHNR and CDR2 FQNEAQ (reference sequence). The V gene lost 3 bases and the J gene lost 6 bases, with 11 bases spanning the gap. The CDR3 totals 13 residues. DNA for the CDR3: TGTGCCAGCAGCTTGCCTCAGGGCCCTGAAGCTTTCTTT. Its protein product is CASSLPQGPEAFF.

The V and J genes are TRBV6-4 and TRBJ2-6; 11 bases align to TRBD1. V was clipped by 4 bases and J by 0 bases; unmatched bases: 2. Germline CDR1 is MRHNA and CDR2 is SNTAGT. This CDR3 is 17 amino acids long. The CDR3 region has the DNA TGTGCCAGCAGTGCCGGGACAGGGGGCTCTGGGGCCAACGTCCTGACTTTC. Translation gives CASSAGTGGSGANVLTF.

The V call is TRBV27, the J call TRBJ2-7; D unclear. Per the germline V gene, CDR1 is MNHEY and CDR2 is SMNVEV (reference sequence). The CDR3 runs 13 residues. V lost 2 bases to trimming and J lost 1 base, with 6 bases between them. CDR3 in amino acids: CASSLGPSYEQYF. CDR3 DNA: TGTGCCAGCAGTTTAGGGCCTTCCTACGAGCAGTACTTC.

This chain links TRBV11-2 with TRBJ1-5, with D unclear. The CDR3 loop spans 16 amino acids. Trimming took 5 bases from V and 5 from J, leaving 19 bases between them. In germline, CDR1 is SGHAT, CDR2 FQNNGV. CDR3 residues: CASSPGGGRNYQPQHF. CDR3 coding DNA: TGTGCCAGCAGCCCCGGTGGAGGGAGAAACTATCAGCCCCAGCATTTT.

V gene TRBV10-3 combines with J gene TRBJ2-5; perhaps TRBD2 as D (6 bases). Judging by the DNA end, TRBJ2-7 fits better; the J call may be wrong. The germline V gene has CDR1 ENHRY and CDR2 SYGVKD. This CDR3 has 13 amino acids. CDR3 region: CATGPGDFYEQYF. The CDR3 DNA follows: TGTGCCACTGGACCCGGGGACTTTTACGAGCAGTACTTC.

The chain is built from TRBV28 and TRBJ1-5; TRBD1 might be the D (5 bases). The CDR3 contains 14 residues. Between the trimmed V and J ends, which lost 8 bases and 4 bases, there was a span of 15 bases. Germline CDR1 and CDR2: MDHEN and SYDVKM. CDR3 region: CASGYGGNNQPQHF. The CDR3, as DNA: TGTGCCAGCGGGTATGGGGGGAATAATCAGCCCCAGCATTTT.

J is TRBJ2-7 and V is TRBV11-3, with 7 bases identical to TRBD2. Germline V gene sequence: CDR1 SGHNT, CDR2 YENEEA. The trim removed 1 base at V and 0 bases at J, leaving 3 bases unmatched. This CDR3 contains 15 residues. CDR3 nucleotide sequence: TGTGCCAGCAGCTTAGCGGGCGGGAGCTCCTACGAGCAGTACTTC. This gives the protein CASSLAGGSSYEQYF.

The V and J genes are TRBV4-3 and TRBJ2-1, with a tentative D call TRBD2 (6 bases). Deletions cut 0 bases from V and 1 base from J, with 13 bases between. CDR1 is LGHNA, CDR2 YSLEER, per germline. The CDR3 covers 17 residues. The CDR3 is CASSQDTGEVSYNEQFF. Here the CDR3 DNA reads TGCGCCAGCAGCCAAGATACGGGGGAGGTATCCTACAATGAGCAGTTCTTC.

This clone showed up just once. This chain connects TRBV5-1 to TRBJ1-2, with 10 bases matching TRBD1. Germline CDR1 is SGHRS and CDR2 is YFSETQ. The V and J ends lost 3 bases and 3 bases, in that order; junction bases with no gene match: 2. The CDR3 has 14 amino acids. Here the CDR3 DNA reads TGCGCCAGCAGCTCTGGACAGGGGGACTATGGCTACACCTTC. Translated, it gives CASSSGQGDYGYTF.

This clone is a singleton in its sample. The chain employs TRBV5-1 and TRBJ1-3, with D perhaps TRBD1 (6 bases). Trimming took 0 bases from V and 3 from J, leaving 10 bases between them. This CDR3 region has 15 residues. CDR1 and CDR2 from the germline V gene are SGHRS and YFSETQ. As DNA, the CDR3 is TGCGCCAGCAGCTTGGGGCAGGGGTTTGGAAACACCATATATTTT. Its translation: CASSLGQGFGNTIYF.

The CDR3 loop is CATRGSSGTANQPQHF. CDR3 nucleotides: TGTGCCACCAGGGGCTCCTCCGGGACAGCAAATCAGCCCCAGCATTTT. The rearrangement uses TRBV19 and TRBJ1-5; the match to TRBD1 covers 7 bases. The germline V gene has CDR1 LNHDA and CDR2 SQIVND (reference sequence). CDR3 length: 16 amino acids. Losses at the gene ends were 10 bases for V and 4 bases for J; bases not matched to a gene: 16.

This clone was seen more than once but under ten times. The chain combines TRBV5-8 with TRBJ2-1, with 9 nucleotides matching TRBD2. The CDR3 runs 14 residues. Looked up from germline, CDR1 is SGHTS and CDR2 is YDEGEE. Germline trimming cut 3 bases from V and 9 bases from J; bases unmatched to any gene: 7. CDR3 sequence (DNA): TGTGCCAGCAGCTCCCTAGCGGGAAAACGTGAGCAGTTCTTC. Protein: CASSSLAGKREQFF.

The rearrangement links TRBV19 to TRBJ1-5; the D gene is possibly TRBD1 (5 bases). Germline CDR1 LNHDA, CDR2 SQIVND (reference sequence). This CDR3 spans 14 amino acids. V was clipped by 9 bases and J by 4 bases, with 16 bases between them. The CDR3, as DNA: TGTGCCAGCAAAACTGAAGGGGTTAATCAGCCCCAGCATTTT. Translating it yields CASKTEGVNQPQHF.

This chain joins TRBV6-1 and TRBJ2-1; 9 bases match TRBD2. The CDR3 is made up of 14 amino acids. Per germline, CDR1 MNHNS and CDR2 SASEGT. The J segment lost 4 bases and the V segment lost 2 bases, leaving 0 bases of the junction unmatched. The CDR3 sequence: CASSELAGYNEQFF. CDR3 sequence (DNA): TGTGCCAGCAGTGAACTAGCGGGATACAATGAGCAGTTCTTC.

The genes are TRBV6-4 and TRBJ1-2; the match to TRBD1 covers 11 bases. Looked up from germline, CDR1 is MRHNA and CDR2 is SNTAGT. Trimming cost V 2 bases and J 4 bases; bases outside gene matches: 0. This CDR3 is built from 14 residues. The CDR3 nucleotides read TGTGCCAGCAGTGACGGGACAGGGGGCTATGGCTACACCTTC. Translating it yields CASSDGTGGYGYTF.

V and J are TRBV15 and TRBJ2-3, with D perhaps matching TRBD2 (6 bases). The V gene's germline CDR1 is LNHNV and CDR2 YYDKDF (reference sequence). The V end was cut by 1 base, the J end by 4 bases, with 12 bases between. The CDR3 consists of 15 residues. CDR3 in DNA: TGTGCCACCAGCAGAGGGAGGGCTGGGGCAGATACGCAGTATTTT. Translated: CATSRGRAGADTQYF.

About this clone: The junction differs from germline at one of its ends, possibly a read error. CDR3 sequence (DNA): TGCAGCGTTGAATTAGGTCGGACAGGGGACGAACACCGGGGAGCTGTTTTT. Translating it yields CSVELGRTGDEHRGAVF. The chain is built from TRBV29-1 and TRBJ2-2; TRBD1 aligns across 9 bases. The length of the CDR3 is 17 residues. Germline loops: CDR1 SQVTM, CDR2 ANQGSEA.

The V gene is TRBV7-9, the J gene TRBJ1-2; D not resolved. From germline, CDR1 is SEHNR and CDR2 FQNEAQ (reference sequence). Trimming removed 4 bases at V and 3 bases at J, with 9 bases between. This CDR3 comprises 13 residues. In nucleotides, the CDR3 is TGTGCCAGCAGCTCTACTGGGGACTATGGCTACACCTTC. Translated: CASSSTGDYGYTF. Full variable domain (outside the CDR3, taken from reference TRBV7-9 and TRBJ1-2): DTGVSQNPRHKITKRGQNVTFRCDPISEHNRLYWYRQTLGQGPEFLTYFQNEAQLEKSRLLSDRFSAERPKGSFSTLEIQRTEQGDSAMYLCASSSTGDYGYTFGSGTRLTVV.

The CDR3 loop is CASSPGRLAEDTGELFF. The DNA for the CDR3 is TGTGCCAGCAGCCCAGGGCGGCTAGCGGAGGACACCGGGGAGCTGTTTTTT. The genes are TRBV7-6 and TRBJ2-2; 7 nucleotides match TRBD2. The germline gives CDR1 SGHVS, CDR2 FNYEAQ. V was pared by 5 bases and J by 3 bases, with 12 bases of the junction left unmatched. The CDR3 runs to 17 residues.

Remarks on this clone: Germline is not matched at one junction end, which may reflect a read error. CDR3 sequence: CASSQDRGNTIYF. CDR3 coding DNA: TGTGCTAGCAGCCAGGACAGGGGAAACACCATATATTTT. The chain links TRBV7-7 to TRBJ1-3; 7 positions agree with TRBD1. The germline V gene has CDR1 SSHAT and CDR2 FNYEAQ (reference sequence). The CDR3 covers 13 residues.

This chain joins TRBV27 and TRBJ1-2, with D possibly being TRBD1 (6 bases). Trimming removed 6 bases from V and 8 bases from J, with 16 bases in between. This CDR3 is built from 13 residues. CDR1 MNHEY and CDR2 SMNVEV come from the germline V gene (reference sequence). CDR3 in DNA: TGTGCCAGCAGCAAAGCATCAGGGGTCGGCTACACCTTC. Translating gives CASSKASGVGYTF.

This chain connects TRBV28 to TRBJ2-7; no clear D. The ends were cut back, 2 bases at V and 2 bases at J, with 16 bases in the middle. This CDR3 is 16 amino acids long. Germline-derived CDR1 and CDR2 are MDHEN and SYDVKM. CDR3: CASSLLPPTVPYEQYF. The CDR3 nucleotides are TGTGCCAGCAGTTTACTCCCCCCGACTGTTCCCTACGAGCAGTACTTC. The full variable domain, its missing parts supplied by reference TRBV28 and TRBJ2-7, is DVKVTQSSRYLVKRTGEKVFLECVQDMDHENMFWYRQDPGLGLRLIYFSYDVKMKEKGDIPEGYSVSREKKERFSLILESASTNQTSMYLCASSLLPPTVPYEQYFGPGTRLTVT.

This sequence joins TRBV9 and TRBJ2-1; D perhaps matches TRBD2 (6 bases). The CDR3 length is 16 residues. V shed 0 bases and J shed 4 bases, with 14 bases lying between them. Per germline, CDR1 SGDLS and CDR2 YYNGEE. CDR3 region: CASSVVEGQGYNEQFF. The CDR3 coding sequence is TGTGCCAGCAGCGTAGTGGAGGGCCAAGGGTACAATGAGCAGTTCTTC.

CDR3 sequence reads: CASRASGYSYEQYF. In nucleotides, the CDR3 is TGTGCCAGCCGAGCTAGCGGGTATTCCTACGAGCAGTACTTC. V is TRBV28 and J is TRBJ2-7, with 8 bases identical to TRBD2. This CDR3 is 14 amino acids long. Germline-derived CDR1 and CDR2 are MDHEN and SYDVKM. The V and J ends lost 8 bases and 1 base, in that order; junction bases with no gene match: 7.

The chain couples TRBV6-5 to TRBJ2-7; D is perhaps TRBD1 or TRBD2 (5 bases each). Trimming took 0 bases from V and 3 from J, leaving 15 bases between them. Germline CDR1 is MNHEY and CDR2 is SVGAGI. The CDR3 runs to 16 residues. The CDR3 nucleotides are TGTGCCAGCAGTTACTCACCGGGACCGGGTGACTACGAGCAGTACTTC. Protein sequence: CASSYSPGPGDYEQYF.

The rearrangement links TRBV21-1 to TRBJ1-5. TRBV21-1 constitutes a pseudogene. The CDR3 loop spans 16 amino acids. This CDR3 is CASSKWRGLPNQPQHF. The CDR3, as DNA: TGTGCCAGCAGCAAATGGAGGGGACTCCCTAATCAGCCCCAGCATTTT.

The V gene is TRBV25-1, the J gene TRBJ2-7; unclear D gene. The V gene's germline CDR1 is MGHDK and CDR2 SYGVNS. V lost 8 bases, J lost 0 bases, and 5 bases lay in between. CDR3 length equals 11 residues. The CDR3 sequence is CASAYSYEQYF. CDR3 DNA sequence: TGTGCCAGCGCTTACTCCTACGAGCAGTACTTC.

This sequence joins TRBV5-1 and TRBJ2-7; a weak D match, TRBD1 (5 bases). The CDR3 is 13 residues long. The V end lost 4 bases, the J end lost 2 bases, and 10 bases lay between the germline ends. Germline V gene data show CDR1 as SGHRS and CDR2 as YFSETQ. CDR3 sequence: CASSQQGAYEQYF. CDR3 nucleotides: TGCGCCAGCAGCCAGCAGGGTGCCTACGAGCAGTACTTC.

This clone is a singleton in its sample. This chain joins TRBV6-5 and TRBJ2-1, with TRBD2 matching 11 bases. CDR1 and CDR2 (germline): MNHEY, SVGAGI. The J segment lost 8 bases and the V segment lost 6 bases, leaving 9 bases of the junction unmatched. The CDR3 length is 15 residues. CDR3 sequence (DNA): TGTGCCAGCAGCCGAATAGCGGGAGGGCCTGATGAGCAGTTCTTC. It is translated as CASSRIAGGPDEQFF.

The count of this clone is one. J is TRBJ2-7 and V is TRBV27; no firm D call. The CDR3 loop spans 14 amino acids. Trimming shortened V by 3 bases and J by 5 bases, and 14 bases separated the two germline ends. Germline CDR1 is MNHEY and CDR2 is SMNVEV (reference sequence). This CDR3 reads CASSLKAFYHEQYF. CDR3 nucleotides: TGTGCCAGCAGTTTGAAGGCTTTCTACCACGAGCAGTACTTC.